These 14 T cell receptor beta chains were sequenced from one sample in a study of T cells in localized non-small cell lung cancer. Assay used: immunoSEQ multiplex PCR; TCRdb lists only in-frame clones, some missing. The table includes 10,000 to 15,000 clones, roughly 80% detected once. Here the sequenced sample was peripheral blood, taken before any cancer treatment. These receptors were obtained from a male donor at least 60 years old with stage I squamous cell lung carcinoma.

The V and J genes are TRBV2 and TRBJ1-6; 7 bases map to TRBD1. Trimming removed 5 bases from V and 7 bases from J; junction bases left unmatched: 11. This CDR3 region has 16 residues. CDR1 and CDR2 from the germline V gene are SNHLY and FYNNEI. CDR3 DNA: TGTGCCAGCAGTTTACAGGGGATGGTAGGAAATTCACCCCTCCACTTT. Amino acids: CASSLQGMVGNSPLHF.

This chain connects TRBV5-1 to TRBJ2-7; 10 bases fit TRBD1. Germline V CDR1 and CDR2: SGHRS, YFSETQ. The CDR3 runs to 14 residues. V was clipped by 4 bases and J by 6 bases; unmatched bases: 7. The CDR3 DNA sequence: TGCGCCAGCAGCCTGGGGGACAGGGGAATCGAGCAGTACTTC. This translates into CASSLGDRGIEQYF. The full variable domain, completed using reference TRBV5-1 and TRBJ2-7, is KAGVTQTPRYLIKTRGQQVTLSCSPISGHRSVSWYQQTPGQGLQFLFEYFSETQRNKGNFPGRFSGRQFSNSRSEMNVSTLELGDSALYLCASSLGDRGIEQYFGPGTRLTVT.

The chain recombines TRBV10-2 with TRBJ2-5; D is possibly TRBD2 (5 bases). The CDR3 runs 13 residues. V was pared by 4 bases and J by 5 bases, with 11 bases between. The germline gives CDR1 WSHSY, CDR2 SAAADI. CDR3 sequence: CASSGLSAETQYF. As DNA, the CDR3 is TGCGCCAGCAGTGGACTATCAGCGGAGACCCAGTACTTC.

The chain combines TRBV5-1 with TRBJ2-1; 9 nucleotides match TRBD2. The CDR3 totals 15 residues. CDR1 and CDR2 (germline): SGHRS, YFSETQ. Trimming at V came to 4 bases and at J to 8 bases, leaving 10 bases not matched to a gene. The CDR3 is CASSVIAGVQDEQFF. The CDR3 nucleotides are TGCGCCAGCAGCGTTATAGCGGGAGTTCAGGATGAGCAGTTCTTC.

The chain couples TRBV5-6 to TRBJ1-2; D remains unclear. V shed 5 bases and J shed 1 base, with 9 bases lying between them. The CDR3 contains 13 residues. The germline V gene encodes CDR1 SGHDT and CDR2 YYEEEE. CDR3 loop: CASSQDGNYGYTF. In DNA form, the CDR3 reads TGTGCCAGCAGTCAGGACGGTAACTATGGCTACACCTTC.

The chain couples TRBV28 to TRBJ1-2; a possible D gene is TRBD1 (6 bases). Germline CDR1 MDHEN, CDR2 SYDVKM. The V and J ends lost 6 bases and 3 bases respectively, with 11 bases between them. The CDR3 is 13 amino acids. The CDR3 loop is CASRTGLYYGYTF. Here the CDR3 DNA reads TGTGCCAGCAGGACAGGCCTTTACTATGGCTACACCTTC.

V is TRBV27 and J is TRBJ2-7; 8 nucleotides align to TRBD1. The CDR3 extends over 14 amino acids. Trimming removed 2 bases from V and 7 bases from J; junction bases left unmatched: 7. CDR1 is MNHEY, CDR2 SMNVEV, per germline (reference sequence). The DNA of the CDR3 is TGTGCCAGCAGTTTAGTAACAGGGGGTAGTGAGCAGTACTTC. Translated, it gives CASSLVTGGSEQYF.

This clone has only one observation. The V call is TRBV7-8, the J call TRBJ2-3; D unclear. The germline CDR1 and CDR2 sequences are SGHVS and FQNEAQ. Trimming removed 8 bases at V and 6 bases at J, with 12 bases between. This CDR3 has 12 amino acids. The CDR3 sequence is CASLREGDTQYF. The CDR3 DNA sequence: TGTGCCAGCCTAAGGGAAGGGGATACGCAGTATTTT.

The V call is TRBV19, the J call TRBJ2-7; 12 bases line up with TRBD1. CDR1 and CDR2 (germline): LNHDA, SQIVND (reference sequence). CDR3 size: 20 residues. J lost 3 bases, V lost 5 bases, and 20 bases had no gene match. CDR3 in DNA: TGTGCCAGTAGTGCAGGGTTTTTCGGGACAGGGGGCGCTAAGAACTACGAGCAGTACTTC. Protein sequence: CASSAGFFGTGGAKNYEQYF.

CDR3 nucleotide sequence: TGCGCCAGCAGCCTGCGCCGGGACAGAGCTGGAGAGCAGTACTTC. Translating it yields CASSLRRDRAGEQYF. The V call is TRBV5-1, the J call TRBJ2-7, with 7 bases lining up with TRBD1. J was trimmed by 7 bases and V by 4 bases; bases with no gene match: 14. Looked up from germline, CDR1 is SGHRS and CDR2 is YFSETQ. This CDR3 has 15 amino acids.

V is TRBV15 and J is TRBJ1-5; TRBD1 matches 7 bases. Germline V gene data show CDR1 as LNHNV and CDR2 as YYDKDF (reference sequence). The V gene end was trimmed by 0 bases and the J gene end by 11 bases; junction bases not matched to a gene: 10. The CDR3 has 15 amino acids. CDR3 coding DNA: TGTGCCACCAGCAGAGAAAGGGCGCAGGGGGTGTCCCAGCATTTT. Translation: CATSRERAQGVSQHF. The variable domain in full, completed from reference TRBV15 and TRBJ1-5, reads DAMVIQNPRYQVTQFGKPVTLSCSQTLNHNVMYWYQQKSSQAPKLLFHYYDKDFNNEADTPDNFQSRRPNTSFCFLDIRSPGLGDTAMYLCATSRERAQGVSQHFGDGTRLSIL.

The chain is built from TRBV30 and TRBJ1-6, with 10 bases aligning to TRBD1. J was trimmed by 5 bases and V by 0 bases; bases with no gene match: 10. This CDR3 spans 18 amino acids. The germline V gene encodes CDR1 GTSNPN and CDR2 SVGIG (reference sequence). The CDR3 DNA follows: TGTGCCTGGAGTGTAGGGACAGGGGCGGATATCAATAATTCACCCCTCCACTTT. Its translation: CAWSVGTGADINNSPLHF.

The rearrangement uses TRBV19 and TRBJ2-3; 10 bases match TRBD2. The germline V gene has CDR1 LNHDA and CDR2 SQIVND (reference sequence). CDR3 length: 15 residues. Trimming took 6 bases from V and 0 from J; bases not matched to a gene: 3. The DNA of the CDR3 is TGTGCCAGTAGGCCTAGCGGGGGAAGCACAGATACGCAGTATTTT. Translating gives CASRPSGGSTDTQYF.

The chain has TRBV18 and TRBJ1-4; D is possibly TRBD1 (6 bases). There are 14 residues in the CDR3. The germline CDR1 and CDR2 sequences are KGHSH and LQKENI. Trimming took off 5 bases at V and 7 bases at J, with 14 bases between the two ends. The CDR3 loop is CASSASGTTEKLFF. CDR3 DNA sequence: TGTGCCAGCTCAGCGTCCGGGACAACTGAAAAACTGTTTTTT.